This T cell receptor (beta chain) was captured in a study of type 1 regulatory T cells. Across the study: T-allo10 is an in vitro-generated, Tr1-enriched CD4 T cell product specific for alloantigen.

MiXCR, run by TCRdb on the reads, gives a single entry per CDR3 protein. The sample carries over 90,000 distinct CDR3 sequences, about a third recorded once. The CDR3 sequence is 20 residues long. Germline CDR1 SGHAT, CDR2 FQNNGV. The junction had 10 bases not matched to a gene; V was cut back by 2 bases and J by 0 bases. The material sequenced was CD4+ T cells, either the whole sample or a sorted fraction (not recorded which). The receptor comes from a human donor in good health. This chain joins TRBV11-2 and TRBJ2-2; 12 nucleotides match TRBD2. The CDR3 spells CASSLNFGLAGIANTGELFF. The CDR3 coding sequence is TGTGCCAGCAGCTTAAACTTCGGACTAGCGGGGATCGCGAACACCGGGGAGCTGTTTTTT.